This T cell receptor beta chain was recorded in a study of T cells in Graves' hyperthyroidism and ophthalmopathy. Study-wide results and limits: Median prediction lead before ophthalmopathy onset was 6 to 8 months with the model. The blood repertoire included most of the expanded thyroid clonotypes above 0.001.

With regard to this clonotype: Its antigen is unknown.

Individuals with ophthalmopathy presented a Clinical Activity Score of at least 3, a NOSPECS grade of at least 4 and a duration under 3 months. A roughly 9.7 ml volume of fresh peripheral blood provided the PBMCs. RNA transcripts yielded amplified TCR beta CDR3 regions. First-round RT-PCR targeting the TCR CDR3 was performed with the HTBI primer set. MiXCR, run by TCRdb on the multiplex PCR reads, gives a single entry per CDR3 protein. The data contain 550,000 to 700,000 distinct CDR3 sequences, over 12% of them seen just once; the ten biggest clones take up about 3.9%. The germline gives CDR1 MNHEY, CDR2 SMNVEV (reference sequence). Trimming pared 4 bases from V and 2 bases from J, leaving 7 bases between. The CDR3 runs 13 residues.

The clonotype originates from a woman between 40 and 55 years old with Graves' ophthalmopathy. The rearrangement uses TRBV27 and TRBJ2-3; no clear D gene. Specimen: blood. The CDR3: CASSWFNTDTQYF. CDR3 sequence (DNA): TGTGCCAGCAGTTGGTTTAACACAGATACGCAGTATTTT.